The 27 T cell receptor beta chains reported below all come from one sample, sequenced in a study of identical twins. MiXCR was run by TCRdb on the 5' RACE reads, yielding one entry per CDR3 protein. The table records approximately 700,000 distinct CDR3 sequences, around 5.7% of them present only once. Sequencing was performed on naive T cells sorted from blood. The receptors come from a young man in good health.

The V call is TRBV4-3, the J call TRBJ2-1; 10 positions match TRBD2. The V and J ends lost 1 base and 4 bases, in that order; junction bases with no gene match: 13. The germline V gene has CDR1 LGHNA and CDR2 YSLEER. The CDR3 spans 19 residues. The CDR3 region has the DNA TGCGCCAGCAGCCAAGGTCTTACTAGCGGGACCAATACATACAATGAGCAGTTCTTC. Its translation: CASSQGLTSGTNTYNEQFF.

This clonotype has a count of ten or more. The chain links TRBV29-1 to TRBJ1-2, with D possibly being TRBD1 (6 bases). The germline gives CDR1 SQVTM, CDR2 ANQGSEA. The CDR3 has 13 residues. V gave up 3 bases and J gave up 5 bases, with 13 bases separating them. CDR3 DNA sequence: TGCAGCGTTGATGGGGGCGTTGGATATGGCTACACCTTC. It codes for CSVDGGVGYGYTF. The full variable domain, completed using reference TRBV29-1 and TRBJ1-2, is SAVISQKPSRDICQRGTSLTIQCQVDSQVTMMFWYRQQPGQSLTLIATANQGSEATYESGFVIDKFPISRPNLTFSTLTVSNMSPEDSSIYLCSVDGGVGYGYTFGSGTRLTVV.

The chain joins TRBV7-2 to TRBJ2-3; D is ambiguous. This CDR3 has 13 amino acids. V lost 5 bases to trimming and J lost 4 bases, with 10 bases between them. Germline CDR1 is SGHTA and CDR2 is FQGNSA. The CDR3 DNA sequence: TGTGCCAGCAGCACTCGAGTCGCAGATACGCAGTATTTT. Its translation: CASSTRVADTQYF.

This chain uses TRBV10-1 with TRBJ1-5; 7 bases line up with TRBD1. Germline V gene sequence: CDR1 WNHNN, CDR2 SYGVQD (reference sequence). V lost 5 bases and J lost 6; bases outside the gene matches: 10. The CDR3 runs to 15 residues. CDR3 DNA sequence: TGCGCCAGCAGTCGCCTCGACAGGGAAGCTCAGCCCCAGCATTTT. Residues: CASSRLDREAQPQHF.

V and J are TRBV10-3 and TRBJ2-5, with 7 bases matching TRBD2. With V trimmed by 2 bases and J by 2 bases, 11 bases remained unmatched. CDR1 is ENHRY, CDR2 SYGVKD, per germline. The CDR3 contains 17 residues. CDR3 DNA: TGTGCCATCAGTGAGGCGTCCAGCGGGGACTATCAAGAGACCCAGTACTTC. Residues: CAISEASSGDYQETQYF.

This clonotype was observed at least ten times. CDR3 sequence: CASSVAGLEETQYF. The CDR3 DNA follows: TGTGCCAGCAGCGTAGCGGGTCTGGAAGAGACCCAGTACTTC. This chain links TRBV9 with TRBJ2-5, with D uncertain. The CDR3 is 14 amino acids. Per the germline V gene, CDR1 is SGDLS and CDR2 is YYNGEE. Deletions cut 0 bases from V and 3 bases from J, with 9 bases between.

In regard to this clonotype: A much bigger clone sits one base away, suggesting this may be a read error. V usage is TRBV5-1 and J usage is TRBJ2-3, with 12 positions matching TRBD1. The CDR3 is 15 residues long. Losses at the gene ends were 5 bases for V and 4 bases for J; bases not matched to a gene: 5. CDR1 and CDR2 from the germline V gene are SGHRS and YFSETQ. This chain's CDR3 is CASSEGQGAADTQYF. In DNA form, the CDR3 reads TGCGCCAGCAGTGAGGGACAGGGGGCCGCAGATACGCAGTATTTT.

This clonotype was detected ten times or more. The gene calls are TRBV6-1 and TRBJ1-5, with 9 bases aligning to TRBD1. The CDR3 contains 17 residues. Per germline, CDR1 MNHNS and CDR2 SASEGT. J gave up 5 bases and V 7 bases, and 15 bases lay outside the gene matches. The CDR3 DNA is TGTGCCAGCACCCTGACAGGGGGACTATCTGGGGATCAGCCCCAGCATTTT. Translation: CASTLTGGLSGDQPQHF.

In its sample, this clonotype was seen many times. This sequence joins TRBV9 and TRBJ2-2; the match to TRBD1 covers 8 bases. Germline loops: CDR1 SGDLS, CDR2 YYNGEE. This CDR3 contains 15 residues. Germline trimming cut 0 bases from V and 5 bases from J; bases unmatched to any gene: 3. CDR3 nucleotides: TGTGCCAGCAGCGTAGAGGACAGGGTGACCGGGGAGCTGTTTTTT. This translates into CASSVEDRVTGELFF.

In its sample, this clonotype was seen a few times. This chain links TRBV29-1 with TRBJ2-5, with 8 bases fitting TRBD2. Germline lookup yields CDR1 SQVTM and CDR2 ANQGSEA. J was trimmed by 5 bases and V by 3 bases; bases with no gene match: 2. The CDR3 spans 12 residues. This CDR3 is CSVEASGETQYF. For the CDR3, the DNA is TGCAGCGTTGAGGCTAGCGGGGAGACCCAGTACTTC.

This chain uses TRBV7-7 with TRBJ2-7, with 8 bases fitting TRBD1. CDR3 size: 13 residues. J gave up 6 bases and V 5 bases, and 6 bases lay outside the gene matches. Germline V gene lookup returns CDR1 SSHAT and CDR2 FNYEAQ (reference sequence). DNA of the CDR3: TGTGCCAGCAGCCTAGACAGGGGTGGCGAGCAGTACTTC. Protein: CASSLDRGGEQYF.

This clonotype was recorded many times. This rearrangement joins TRBV7-9 to TRBJ1-3; D gene unclear. The V gene's germline CDR1 is SEHNR and CDR2 FQNEAQ (reference sequence). The CDR3 covers 13 residues. Trimming left V 5 bases short and J 11 bases short, with 16 bases between. The CDR3 here is CASSLGPAVPIYF. The CDR3 DNA reads TGTGCCAGCAGCCTAGGGCCCGCCGTCCCCATATATTTT.

This clonotype was recorded at least ten times. V usage is TRBV29-1 and J usage is TRBJ2-3, with 7 nucleotides matching TRBD2. V was clipped by 5 bases and J by 0 bases; unmatched bases: 5. Germline V gene sequence: CDR1 SQVTM, CDR2 ANQGSEA. This CDR3 spans 14 amino acids. Here the CDR3 DNA reads TGCAGCGTTCTACCTAGCGGCAGCACAGATACGCAGTATTTT. Its translation: CSVLPSGSTDTQYF.

This clonotype was detected ten times or more. The rearrangement uses TRBV20-1 and TRBJ2-2; no definite D call. The CDR3 extends over 12 amino acids. Germline V CDR1 and CDR2: DFQATT, SNEGSKA (reference sequence). V lost 1 base, J lost 7 bases, and 7 bases lay in between. This CDR3 is CSARGFDGELFF. CDR3 coding DNA: TGCAGTGCTAGAGGTTTTGACGGGGAGCTGTTTTTT.

This clonotype was seen repeatedly, ten times or more. J is TRBJ2-7 and V is TRBV6-2 or TRBV6-3; 10 bases are shared with TRBD2. CDR1 and CDR2 from the germline V gene are MNHEY and SVGEGT. The CDR3 runs 13 residues. V was clipped by 6 bases and J by 4 bases; unmatched bases: 3. The DNA for the CDR3 is TGTGCCAGCAGGCTAGCGGGAGTGTACGAGCAGTACTTC. Protein: CASRLAGVYEQYF.

V and J are TRBV27 and TRBJ2-1; D is unresolved. The V end was cut by 6 bases, the J end by 5 bases, with 17 bases between. CDR3 size: 15 residues. The germline V gene has CDR1 MNHEY and CDR2 SMNVEV (reference sequence). CDR3 nucleotides: TGTGCCAGCAGATCCTTCCCTCTGGCTAACAATGAGCAGTTCTTC. Translation gives CASRSFPLANNEQFF.

There are a few counts of this clonotype. The chain carries TRBV12-5 and TRBJ2-5; 7 bases are shared with TRBD2. This CDR3 comprises 13 residues. With V trimmed by 2 bases and J by 5 bases, 2 bases remained unmatched. Germline V gene data show CDR1 as LGHNT and CDR2 as FRNRAP. The chain's CDR3 is CASGLFGGETQYF. The CDR3 coding sequence is TGTGCTAGTGGTTTGTTCGGGGGGGAGACCCAGTACTTC.

Only a few counts were recorded for this clonotype. V usage is TRBV27 and J usage is TRBJ1-1; 7 positions agree with TRBD1. J gave up 1 base and V 5 bases, and 10 bases lay outside the gene matches. Per germline, CDR1 MNHEY and CDR2 SMNVEV (reference sequence). The CDR3 has 16 amino acids. CDR3 protein: CASSTPSRDRNTEAFF. In DNA form, the CDR3 reads TGTGCCAGCAGTACTCCCTCCCGGGACAGGAACACTGAAGCTTTCTTT.

J is TRBJ1-1 and V is TRBV5-5, with unresolved D. V lost 2 bases to trimming and J lost 3 bases, with 20 bases between them. The CDR3 sequence is 17 residues long. Germline-derived CDR1 and CDR2 are SGHKS and YYEKEE (reference sequence). CDR3 sequence: CASSLIGPGSWDTEAFF. CDR3 nucleotides: TGTGCCAGCAGCTTAATTGGACCCGGGTCTTGGGACACTGAAGCTTTCTTT.

J is TRBJ1-2 and V is TRBV18, with TRBD1 matching over 7 bases. The CDR3 extends over 14 amino acids. The junction had 3 bases not matched to a gene; V was cut back by 3 bases and J by 2 bases. Germline loops: CDR1 KGHSH, CDR2 LQKENI. CDR3 coding DNA: TGTGCCAGCTCACCCCCGGACAGGAACTATGGCTACACCTTC. This gives the protein CASSPPDRNYGYTF.

This clonotype turned up a few times. The CDR3 region is CASRITISNTGELFF. The DNA for the CDR3 is TGCGCCAGCAGAATAACAATTTCCAACACCGGGGAGCTGTTTTTT. The chain uses TRBV5-1 and TRBJ2-2; D is ambiguous. This CDR3 has 15 amino acids. The V gene's germline CDR1 is SGHRS and CDR2 YFSETQ. The germline V and J ends were trimmed by 5 bases and 2 bases, with 13 bases remaining between them.

This clonotype was observed many times. V gene TRBV29-1 combines with J gene TRBJ2-1; 11 bases agree with TRBD2. Germline loops: CDR1 SQVTM, CDR2 ANQGSEA. J lost 8 bases, V lost 8 bases, and 17 bases had no gene match. CDR3 length: 16 amino acids. The CDR3 DNA follows: TGCAGCTCAGCTCTGCTAGCGGGAGGTAGTAGCGATGAGCAGTTCTTC. Protein sequence: CSSALLAGGSSDEQFF.

The chain has TRBV7-6 and TRBJ2-6; TRBD1 might be the D (5 bases). The V gene lost 1 base and the J gene lost 3 bases, with 10 bases spanning the gap. This CDR3 spans 16 amino acids. The germline gives CDR1 SGHVS, CDR2 FNYEAQ. CDR3 sequence (DNA): TGTGCCAGCAGCTTAGAATGGGGCTTTGGGGCCAACGTCCTGACTTTC. Translated: CASSLEWGFGANVLTF. The whole variable domain, remainder taken from reference TRBV7-6 and TRBJ2-6, is GAGVSQSPRYKVTKRGQDVALRCDPISGHVSLYWYRQALGQGPEFLTYFNYEAQQDKSGLPNDRFSAERPEGSISTLTIQRTEQRDSAMYRCASSLEWGFGANVLTFGAGSRLTVL.

At least ten counts were recorded for this clonotype. In DNA form, the CDR3 reads TGCAGTGCTAGAGTTCCGGGACTAGCATCCAATGAGCAGTTCTTC. Translating it yields CSARVPGLASNEQFF. The chain uses TRBV20-1 and TRBJ2-1; 9 nucleotides align to TRBD2. The CDR3 covers 15 residues. Trimming took 1 base from V and 6 from J; bases not matched to a gene: 7. Per the germline V gene, CDR1 is DFQATT and CDR2 is SNEGSKA (reference sequence).

This clonotype appeared many times. This chain connects TRBV2 to TRBJ2-2; D is perhaps TRBD2 (5 bases). Trimming cost V 6 bases and J 1 base, with 15 bases left between them. CDR1 and CDR2 from the germline V gene are SNHLY and FYNNEI. This CDR3 contains 16 residues. The CDR3 sequence is CASSPPSLENTGELFF. The CDR3 bases are TGTGCCAGCAGCCCTCCTAGCTTAGAGAACACCGGGGAGCTGTTTTTT.

This clonotype was detected many times. The J gene is TRBJ2-2, the V gene TRBV5-1; 7 bases map to TRBD2. The CDR3 runs to 15 residues. After removal of 5 bases from V and 3 bases from J, the junction contained 7 bases not matched to a gene. CDR1 and CDR2 from the germline V gene are SGHRS and YFSETQ. CDR3 in amino acids: CASRWGLKHTGELFF. In DNA form, the CDR3 reads TGCGCCAGCAGATGGGGACTAAAGCACACCGGGGAGCTGTTTTTT.

This clonotype came up a few times. The chain couples TRBV4-1 to TRBJ2-7, with TRBD1 matching over 9 bases. CDR3 length: 13 residues. The trim removed 5 bases at V and 2 bases at J, leaving 1 base unmatched. In germline, CDR1 is MGHRA, CDR2 YSYEKL. The CDR3 loop reads CASSRTGAYEQYF. The DNA of the CDR3 is TGCGCCAGCAGCAGGACAGGGGCCTACGAGCAGTACTTC.